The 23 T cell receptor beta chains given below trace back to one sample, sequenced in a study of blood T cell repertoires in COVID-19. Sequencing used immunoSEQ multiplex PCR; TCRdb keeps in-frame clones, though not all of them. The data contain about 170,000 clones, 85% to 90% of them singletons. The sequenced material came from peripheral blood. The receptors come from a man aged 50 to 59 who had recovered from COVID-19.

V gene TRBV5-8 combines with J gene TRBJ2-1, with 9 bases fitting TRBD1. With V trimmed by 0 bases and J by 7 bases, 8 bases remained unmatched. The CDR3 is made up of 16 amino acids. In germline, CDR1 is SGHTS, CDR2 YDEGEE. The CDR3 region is CASSLARQGVGNEQFF. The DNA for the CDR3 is TGTGCCAGCAGCTTGGCCCGACAGGGGGTCGGAAATGAGCAGTTCTTC.

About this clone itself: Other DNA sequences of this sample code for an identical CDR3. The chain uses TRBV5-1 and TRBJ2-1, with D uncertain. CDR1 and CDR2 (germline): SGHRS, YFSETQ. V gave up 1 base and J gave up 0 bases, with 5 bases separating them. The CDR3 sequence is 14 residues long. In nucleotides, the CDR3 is TGCGCCAGCAGCTTGCAGGACTCCTACAATGAGCAGTTCTTC. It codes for CASSLQDSYNEQFF.

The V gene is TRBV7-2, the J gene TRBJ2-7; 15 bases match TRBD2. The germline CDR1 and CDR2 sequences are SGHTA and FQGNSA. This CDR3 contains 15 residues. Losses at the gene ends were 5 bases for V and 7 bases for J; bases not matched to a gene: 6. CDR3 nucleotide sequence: TGTGCCAGCAGCCCGGGACTAGCGGGGGGCGGGGAGCAGTACTTC. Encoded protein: CASSPGLAGGGEQYF.

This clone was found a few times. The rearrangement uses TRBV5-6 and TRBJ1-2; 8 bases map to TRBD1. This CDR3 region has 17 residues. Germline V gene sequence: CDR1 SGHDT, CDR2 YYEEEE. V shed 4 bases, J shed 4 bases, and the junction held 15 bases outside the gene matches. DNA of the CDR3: TGTGCCAGCAGCCTTCATCGACAGGGGTTTATTTCCTATGGCTACACCTTC. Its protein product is CASSLHRQGFISYGYTF.

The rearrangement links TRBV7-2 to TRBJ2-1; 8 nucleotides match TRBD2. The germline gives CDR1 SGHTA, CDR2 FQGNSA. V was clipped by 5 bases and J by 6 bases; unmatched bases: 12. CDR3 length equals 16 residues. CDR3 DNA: TGTGCCAGCAGCCAAAAAGCGGGAGTAGGGCGCAATGAGCAGTTCTTC. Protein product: CASSQKAGVGRNEQFF.

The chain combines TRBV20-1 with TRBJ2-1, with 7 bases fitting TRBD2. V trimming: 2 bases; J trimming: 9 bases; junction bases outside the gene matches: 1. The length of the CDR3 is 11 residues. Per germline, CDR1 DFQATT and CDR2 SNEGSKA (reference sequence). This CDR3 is CSARLAVEQFF. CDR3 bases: TGCAGTGCTAGACTAGCGGTTGAGCAGTTCTTC.

The CDR3 DNA reads TGTGCCAGCAGCGCGGGGTCATGGGGCTACACCTTC. As protein: CASSAGSWGYTF. This sequence joins TRBV9 and TRBJ1-2; D is uncertain. The V end lost 3 bases, the J end lost 8 bases, and 11 bases lay between the germline ends. The CDR3 covers 12 residues. Germline V lookup: CDR1 SGDLS, CDR2 YYNGEE.

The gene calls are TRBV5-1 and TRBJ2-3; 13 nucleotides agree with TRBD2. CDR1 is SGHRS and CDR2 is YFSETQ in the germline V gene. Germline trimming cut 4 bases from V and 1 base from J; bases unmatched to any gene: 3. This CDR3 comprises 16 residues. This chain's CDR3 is CASSRGLAGRTDTQYF. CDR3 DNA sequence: TGCGCCAGCAGCCGGGGACTAGCGGGACGCACAGATACGCAGTATTTT.

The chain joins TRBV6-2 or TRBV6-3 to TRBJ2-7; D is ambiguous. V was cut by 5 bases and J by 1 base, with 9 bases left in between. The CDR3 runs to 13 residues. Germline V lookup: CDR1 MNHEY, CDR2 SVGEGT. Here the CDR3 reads CASSGDYSYEQYF. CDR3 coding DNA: TGTGCCAGCAGTGGAGATTATTCCTACGAGCAGTACTTC.

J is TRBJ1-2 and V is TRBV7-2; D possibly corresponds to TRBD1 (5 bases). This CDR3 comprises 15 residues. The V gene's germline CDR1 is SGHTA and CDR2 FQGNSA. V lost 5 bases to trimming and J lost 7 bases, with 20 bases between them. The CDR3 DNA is TGTGCCAGCAGCCCGTTTGGGGGGATTTCCTCTGGCTACACCTTC. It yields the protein CASSPFGGISSGYTF.

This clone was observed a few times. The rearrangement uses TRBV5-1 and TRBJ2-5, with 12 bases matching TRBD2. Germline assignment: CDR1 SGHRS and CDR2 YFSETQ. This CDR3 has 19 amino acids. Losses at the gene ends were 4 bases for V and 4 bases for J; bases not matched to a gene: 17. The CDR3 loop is CASSNPPGLAGAFGETQYF. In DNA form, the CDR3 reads TGCGCCAGCAGCAACCCTCCGGGACTAGCGGGCGCGTTTGGAGAGACCCAGTACTTC.

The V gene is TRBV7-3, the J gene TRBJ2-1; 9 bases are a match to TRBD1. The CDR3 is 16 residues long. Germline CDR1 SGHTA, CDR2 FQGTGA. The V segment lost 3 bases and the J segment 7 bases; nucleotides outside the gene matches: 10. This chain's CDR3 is CASSFSPGQGTNEQFF. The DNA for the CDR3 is TGTGCCAGCAGCTTTTCTCCAGGACAGGGGACGAATGAGCAGTTCTTC.

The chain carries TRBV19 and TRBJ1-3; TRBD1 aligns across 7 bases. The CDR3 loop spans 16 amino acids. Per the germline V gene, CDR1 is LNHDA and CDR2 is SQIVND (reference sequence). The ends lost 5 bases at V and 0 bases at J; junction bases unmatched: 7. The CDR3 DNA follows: TGTGCCAGTAGTTCCCGGACAGGATCCTCTGGAAACACCATATATTTT. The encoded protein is CASSSRTGSSGNTIYF.

This chain's CDR3 is CSVVLMASGYNEQFF. Here the CDR3 DNA reads TGCAGCGTTGTATTGATGGCTAGCGGATACAATGAGCAGTTCTTC. V and J are TRBV29-1 and TRBJ2-1, with 7 nucleotides matching TRBD2. This CDR3 is 15 amino acids long. Germline trimming cut 4 bases from V and 4 bases from J; bases unmatched to any gene: 10. Per the germline V gene, CDR1 is SQVTM and CDR2 is ANQGSEA.

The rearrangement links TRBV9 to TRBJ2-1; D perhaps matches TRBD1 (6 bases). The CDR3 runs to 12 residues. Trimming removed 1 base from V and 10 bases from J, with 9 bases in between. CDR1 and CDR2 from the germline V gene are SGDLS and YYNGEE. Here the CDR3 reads CASSVSTGEQFF. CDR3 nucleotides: TGTGCCAGCAGCGTATCAACAGGGGAGCAGTTCTTC.

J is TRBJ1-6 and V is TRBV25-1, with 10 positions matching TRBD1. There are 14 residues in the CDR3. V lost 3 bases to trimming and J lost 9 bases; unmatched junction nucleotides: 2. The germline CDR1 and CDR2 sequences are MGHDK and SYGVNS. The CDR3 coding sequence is TGTGCCAGCAGTGAGGGACAGGGGCTTTCACCCCTCCACTTT. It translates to CASSEGQGLSPLHF.

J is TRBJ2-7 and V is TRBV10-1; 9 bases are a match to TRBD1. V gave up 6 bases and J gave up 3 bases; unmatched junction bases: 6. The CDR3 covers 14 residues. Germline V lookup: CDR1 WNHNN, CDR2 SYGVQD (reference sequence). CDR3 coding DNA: TGCGCCAGCAGGCCGGGACAGGGACGCTACGAGCAGTACTTC. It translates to CASRPGQGRYEQYF.

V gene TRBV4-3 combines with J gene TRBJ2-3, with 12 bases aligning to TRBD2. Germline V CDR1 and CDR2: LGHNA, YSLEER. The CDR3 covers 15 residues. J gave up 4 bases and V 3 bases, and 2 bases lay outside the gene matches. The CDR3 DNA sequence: TGCGCCAGCAGCCAGCTAGCGGGAGGGCCAGATACGCAGTATTTT. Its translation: CASSQLAGGPDTQYF.

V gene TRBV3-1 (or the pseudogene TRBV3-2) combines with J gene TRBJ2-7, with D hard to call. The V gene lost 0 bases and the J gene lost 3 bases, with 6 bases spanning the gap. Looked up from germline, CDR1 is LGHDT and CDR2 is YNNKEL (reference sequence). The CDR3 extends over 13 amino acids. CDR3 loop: CASSQDRGYEQYF. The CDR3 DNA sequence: TGTGCCAGCAGCCAAGATCGAGGCTACGAGCAGTACTTC.

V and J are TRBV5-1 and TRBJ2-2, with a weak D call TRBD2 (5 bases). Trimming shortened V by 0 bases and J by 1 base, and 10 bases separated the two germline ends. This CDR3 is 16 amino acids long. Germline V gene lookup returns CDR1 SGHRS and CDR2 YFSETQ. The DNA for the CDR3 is TGCGCCAGCAGCTTGGCCGGACTCGGGAACACCGGGGAGCTGTTTTTT. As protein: CASSLAGLGNTGELFF.

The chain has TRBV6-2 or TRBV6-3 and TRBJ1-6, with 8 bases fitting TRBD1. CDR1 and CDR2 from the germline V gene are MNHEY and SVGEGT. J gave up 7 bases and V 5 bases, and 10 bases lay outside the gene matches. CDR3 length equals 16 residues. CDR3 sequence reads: CASSTGQGGGNSPLHF. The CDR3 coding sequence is TGTGCCAGCAGTACCGGACAGGGAGGTGGCAATTCACCCCTCCACTTT.

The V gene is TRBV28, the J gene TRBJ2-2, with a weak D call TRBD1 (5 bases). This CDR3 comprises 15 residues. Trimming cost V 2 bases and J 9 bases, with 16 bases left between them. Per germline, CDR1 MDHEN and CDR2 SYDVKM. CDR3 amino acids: CASSLATAGARELFF. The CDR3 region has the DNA TGTGCCAGCAGTTTAGCGACAGCCGGAGCCCGGGAGCTGTTTTTT.

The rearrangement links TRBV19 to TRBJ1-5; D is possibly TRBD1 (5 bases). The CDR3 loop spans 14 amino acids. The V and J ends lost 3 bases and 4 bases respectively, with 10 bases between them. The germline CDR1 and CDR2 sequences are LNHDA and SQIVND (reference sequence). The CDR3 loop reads CASSISAGNQPQHF. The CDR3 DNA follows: TGTGCCAGTAGTATTTCGGCAGGGAATCAGCCCCAGCATTTT. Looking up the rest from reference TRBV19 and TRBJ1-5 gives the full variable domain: DGGITQSPKYLFRKEGQNVTLSCEQNLNHDAMYWYRQDPGQGLRLIYYSQIVNDFQKGDIAEGYSVSREKKESFPLTVTSAQKNPTAFYLCASSISAGNQPQHFGDGTRLSIL.